This is a list of T cell receptor beta chains from one sample in a study of blood T cell repertoires in COVID-19. Clones were read by immunoSEQ multiplex PCR, and TCRdb kept only the in-frame ones, dropping some. Altogether 150,000 to 200,000 clones are present, 70% to 90% being singletons, with the ten largest covering around 8.6%. The sample taken for sequencing was peripheral blood. The receptors stem from a man over 45 with active or convalescent COVID-19. The CDR3 runs from the conserved cysteine through the conserved F or W. A D gene is named only where the DNA matches it firmly. Clone size is given for some rows only: seen once, a few or many times, or a class if the clone is expanded.

>TRBV5-1|TRBD1|.|TRBJ2-5
TGCGCCAGCAGCTTGGCCCCAGGGGGTAAAGAGACCCAGTACTTC
CASSLAPGGKETQYF
>TRBV3-1/TRBV3-2|.|.|TRBJ1-2
TGTGCCAGCAGCCAAGATGCACAGGGCTATGGCTACACCTTC
CASSQDAQGYGYTF
>TRBV24-1|TRBD1|.|TRBJ2-1
TGTGCCACCAGTGATTACGACAGGGACTACAATGAGCAGTTCTTC
CATSDYDRDYNEQFF
>TRBV4-1|TRBD1|.|TRBJ1-6
TGCGCCAGCAGCCAACGAGAAGACAGGGGGCCTTCACCCCTCCACTTT
CASSQREDRGPSPLHF
>TRBV6-5|.|.|TRBJ2-6
TGTGCCAGCAGCCTATCTCCTGGGGCCAACGTCCTGACTTTC
CASSLSPGANVLTF
>TRBV28|.|.|TRBJ1-2
TGTGCCAGCAGTTTTTCCCAGAACTATGGCTACACCTTC
CASSFSQNYGYTF
>TRBV11-3|.|.|TRBJ2-1
TGTGCCAGCAGCTTAGGGGACTTGAGGGACAATGAGCAGTTCTTC
CASSLGDLRDNEQFF
>TRBV7-2|TRBD1|.|TRBJ1-1
TGTGCCAGCAGCTTAGCTCAGGGGGTCACTGAAGCTTTCTTT
CASSLAQGVTEAFF
>TRBV18|.|.|TRBJ2-1
TGTGCCAGCTCACCGACACACCAGACCTACAATGAGCAGTTCTTC
CASSPTHQTYNEQFF
>TRBV2|.|.|TRBJ1-2
TGTGCCAGCAGTGAAGGGGAGAATGGCTACACCTTC
CASSEGENGYTF
>TRBV7-2|TRBD2|.|TRBJ2-3
TGTGCCAGCAGCCAGCTCGGGGGGGTCACAGATACGCAGTATTTT
CASSQLGGVTDTQYF
>TRBV6-5|TRBD1|once|TRBJ2-1
TGTGCCAGCAGTTACTCGGACAGGGCCTACAATGAGCAGTTCTTC
CASSYSDRAYNEQFF
>TRBV6-1|.|.|TRBJ2-6
TGTGCCAGCAGTGATAAAGCCCCCAAGACTTTC
CASSDKAPKTF
>TRBV6-4|TRBD2|.|TRBJ2-1
TGTGCCAGCAGTGTGTCTAGCGGGGAACGGCAGTTCTTC
CASSVSSGERQFF
>TRBV27|.|.|TRBJ1-1
TGTGCCAGCAGGGCCCAAATGAAGGAGAATGAAGCTTTCTTT
CASRAQMKENEAFF
>TRBV7-2|TRBD1|.|TRBJ1-5
TGTGCCAGCAGCTTAGCGGAGACAGGGACTCAGCCCCAGCATTTT
CASSLAETGTQPQHF
>TRBV27|TRBD1|.|TRBJ1-5
TGTGCCAGCAGCCCCGGGACAGGGAGGAATCAGCCCCAGCATTTT
CASSPGTGRNQPQHF
>TRBV29-1|TRBD1|.|TRBJ2-2
TGCAGCGTTGAACGCCGGGACAGGGGCACCGGGGAGCTGTTTTTT
CSVERRDRGTGELFF
>TRBV21-1|.|few|TRBJ1-6
TGTGCCAGCAGCAAAGGGGGAACAGGTTCTAATTCACCCCTCCACTTT
CASSKGGTGSNSPLHF
>TRBV6-5|.|.|TRBJ2-5
TGTGCCAGCTTCTATCATCTTAAGGAGGAGACCCAGTACTTC
CASFYHLKEETQYF